This T cell receptor beta chain stems from a study of cytomegalovirus exposure and HLA in healthy donors (dated by TCRdb to the late 2010s). Broadly, across the study: In an earlier analysis of 550 to 750 of the donors, around 290 Gb of sequence data and 100 million or so unique TCR beta sequences from roughly 200 million T cells were reported. An early release that covered approximately 600 HLA-typed donors contained around 300 gigabases of sequencing data and 85 million to 100 million unique TCR sequences. Of the roughly 430 genotyped donors, approximately 83% fell in the genetic ancestry cluster associated with self-reported Caucasian donors. The study was designed to test whether signatures of past pathogen exposure could be identified by cataloging public T cell receptors. The study used immunosequencing to profile the T cell repertoires of under 700 subjects and linked those repertoires to cytomegalovirus serostatus. Besides the first cohort of 550 to 750 subjects, a separate validation cohort made up of over 100 different subjects was used. To predict cytomegalovirus infection status, the study brought together high-throughput TCR immunosequencing, statistical association of individual TCRs with disease status, and machine learning. To study patterns of TCR occurrence, a later analysis re-analyzed previously published TCR beta repertoires from around 700 donors and added high-resolution HLA genotyping. Rather than drawing on any new phenotypic data, the later analysis identified candidate immune exposures from TCR beta sequences and the way those sequences occurred across donors. An earlier analysis of 587 of the donors used high-throughput TCR beta sequencing to judge whether each TCR beta V gene segment behaved as functional or pseudogenic. Alongside the repertoire data, information on donor age, sex, ethnicity and CMV serostatus was compiled. A later genetic analysis used genome-wide SNP genotypes for about 60% of the roughly 670 donors, treating that subset as a discovery cohort. Every repertoire in the discovery cohort had been generated on one and the same sequencing platform. HLA typing included class I and class II loci at four-digit resolution. Typing coverage varied by locus: roughly 620-630 donors for A, B, C, DRB1 and DQB1; 522 for DQA1; more than 600 for DPA1; 400 to 480 for DPB1. Because of strong linkage in the cohort, four or five DR-DQ haplotypes were treated as single units for association and clustering. On average, 235,054 unique TCR beta nucleotide sequences were sequenced per donor among 398 genotyped donors of the cohort, with 15% to 20% of those sequences being non-productive.

Here is what the overall study found, with its caveats: A group of highly shared sequence variants was considered likely to be a technical artifact of the sequencing pipeline. V-gene and J-gene trimming of TCR beta chains was associated with a missense DCLRE1C variant in a later genetic analysis, and the association was replicated in an independent cohort. A further reported finding was that TCR beta sequences accurately predicted the HLA-A and HLA-B alleles for most subjects in the first cohort. Correlated functional status among segregating V segments might reflect linkage disequilibrium, but an unknown experimental factor could not be ruled out. According to a later analysis, most CMV-associated TCR beta chains appeared to be HLA-restricted, and the HLA associations seemed to be driven largely by CMV exposure. According to the authors, the approach could potentially be generalized to other disease states and immunological phenotypes. The only immune exposure information available for the cohort was CMV serostatus. In a later genetic analysis, fewer N-insertions in productive TCRs were reported among donors in an Asian-associated ancestry cluster than the roughly 700-donor mean. Roughly 17 rarely observed V segments, including chromosome 9 orphons, were excluded from the earlier analysis of some 590 of the donors because counts were too low. The study listed 170 or so TCR beta chains as associated with cytomegalovirus. According to a later analysis, parvovirus B19, influenza, CMV and Epstein-Barr virus appeared linked to several top co-occurrence clusters. Because the 87-base-pair reads could not distinguish some IMGT-functional V segments, including TRBV6-2 and TRBV6-3, those segments were excluded. In this cohort, only TCR beta chains were sequenced, and detectable features were limited by the absence of alpha or paired-chain data. Because HLA typing was unavailable for some donors at each locus, only the typed subset was used in association tests. In an earlier analysis of fewer than 750 of the donors, most TCR beta V segments were observed in productive rearrangements about 90% or about 30% of the time, broadly matching IMGT annotations. Compared with equally common non-associated chains, HLA-associated TCR beta chains in a later analysis were more clonally expanded and had lower generation probabilities. According to a later analysis, TCR association rates differed among HLA loci, with DRB1 alleles showing the most associated TCRs and HLA-C alleles showing the fewest. A few of the identified cytomegalovirus-associated TCR beta chains were confirmed in vitro to be specific for cytomegalovirus antigens. Most TCR sequences were observed very rarely across donors, whereas some public TCRs were present in many individuals. The classifier was reported to diagnose cytomegalovirus status with high specificity and sensitivity in both the original cohort and the validation cohort. Strong co-occurrence of HLA alleles, especially DR and DQ, made assigning TCR associations to individual alleles difficult. Roughly uniform sequencing depth across donors was assumed in presence/absence analyses, although this assumption may not hold. At a false discovery rate of 0.05, a later analysis linked 16,000 or so TCR beta sequences to specific HLA alleles.

As concerns this clone: Its specific antigen is unknown. One junction end does not reproduce the germline sequence, and a read error may be involved.

The cohort consisted of hundreds of healthy bone marrow donors. At the time of sampling, every cohort member was nominally healthy, though immune exposures that went unrecorded were likely present. The donor tested CMV seropositive, placing the donor among the 289 seropositive members of the cohort. A peripheral blood sample was provided by each donor, and peripheral blood mononuclear cells were used for TCR beta sequencing. The Qiagen DNeasy Blood Extraction Kit was used to extract genomic DNA from the blood cell samples. Library creation used the immunoSEQ multiplex PCR assay. A mixture of 60 forward primers for TCR Vbeta segments and 13 reverse primers for TCR Jbeta segments was used in the multiplex PCR. Amplification of the CDR3 region of rearranged TCR beta genes was performed with a multiplex PCR assay on genomic DNA. The amplified TCR beta libraries were sequenced on the Illumina HiSeq System as 87-base-pair reads. The study's processing was this. A later analysis tallied around 87 million unique TCR beta chains across the 660 or so repertoires, and 10 million to 11 million of those chains were shared by two or more donors. A nearest-neighbor algorithm error-corrected the raw reads and collapsed the reads into unique sequences, merging closely related sequences to remove PCR and sequencing errors. V, D and J gene segments were assigned by aligning CDR3 sequences to IMGT reference sequences. Each retained sequence needed at least a six-nucleotide match to both a V gene segment and a J gene segment. Rearrangements were called productive when the CDR3 lacked stop codons and stayed in frame with V and J; all others were non-productive. Following IMGT convention, CDR3 was defined as the stretch from the second conserved V-encoded cysteine up to the conserved J-encoded phenylalanine. The earlier analysis of some 600 of the donors excluded sequences that lacked an unambiguous match to a single V gene segment. In an earlier analysis of several hundred of the donors, a V segment was called functional when productive rearrangements were above 56.7%, and segregating when the standard deviation between donors exceeded 5%. A statistical classification framework was built for diagnosing cytomegalovirus status from the catalog of TCR beta chain sequences. In a later analysis, V and J genes were assigned by comparing TCR nucleotide sequences against IMGT/GENE-DB human TR gene sequences. In a later analysis, CDR3 sequences and most-parsimonious VDJ recombination scenarios were assigned using the TCRdist pipeline. A later analysis defined each TCR beta chain by its CDR3 amino acid sequence plus V-gene family, and excluded reads lacking a unique V-gene family. To address suspected cross-contamination and a sequencing artifact, a later analysis removed 592 highly shared, low-generation-probability nucleotide sequences. In a later analysis, a clonal expansion index was calculated for each public chain from normalized within-repertoire ranks of inferred template counts. In a later analysis, generation probabilities were computed with a VDJ recombination model fitted to out-of-frame rearrangements, and the resulting probabilities were checked against IGoR. In a later analysis, TCR-TCR, TCR-HLA and TCR-CMV co-occurrence was scored with hypergeometric tests, and a repertoire-size bias correction was applied to TCR pairs. A later analysis estimated false discovery rates by permuting HLA or CMV assignments 20 times. In a later analysis, co-occurring TCRs were grouped with DBSCAN, and TCRdist sequence similarity was added when clustering was performed within HLA-allele-positive subsets. Repertoires with fewer than 30,000 or more than 120,000 public chains were left out of co-occurrence clustering, as were a handful of repertoires with anomalous nucleotide sharing. TCRdb carries this immuneACCESS record with in-frame sequences only. Its versions omit some clonotypes, under half of them owing to an unresolved V gene in the studies checked, with the rest unexplained. The D gene and trimming were derived from the DNA, and the V and J assignments and clone size from that table. In all, the sample holds about 160,000 clones, and around 80% of those were seen once. The ten largest clones take up 5.5% to 8% of the sample.

CDR1 and CDR2, looked up from the germline V gene (reference sequence), are SEHNR and FQNEAQ. From the cysteine through the phenylalanine, the CDR3 covers 15 amino acids. Only the CDR3 part of the read is kept: 45 bases, read in frame from the first base. The sample taken for sequencing was PBMCs. This clonotype originated in a woman younger than 45 in good health and CMV-seropositive. The rearranged segments are TRBV7-9 and TRBJ1-4; 9 bases in the middle match TRBD1. Here is the DNA: TGTTCCAGCAGTTCCACAGGGGGCGAGAATGAAAAACTGTTTTTT. Its translation is CSSSSTGGENEKLFF.